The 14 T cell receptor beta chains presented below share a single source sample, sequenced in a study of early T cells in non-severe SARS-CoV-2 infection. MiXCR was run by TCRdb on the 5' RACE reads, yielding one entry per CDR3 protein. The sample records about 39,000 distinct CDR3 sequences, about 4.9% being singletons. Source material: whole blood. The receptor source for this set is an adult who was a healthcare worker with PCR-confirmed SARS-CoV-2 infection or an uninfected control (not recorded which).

CDR3 residues: CASSRTRDRVYEQYF. CDR3 coding DNA: TGTGCCAGCAGCCGAACCCGGGACAGGGTTTACGAGCAGTACTTC. The V call is TRBV11-2, the J call TRBJ2-7, with 9 bases lining up with TRBD1. Trimming took 5 bases from V and 4 from J; bases not matched to a gene: 9. This CDR3 spans 15 amino acids. Germline-derived CDR1 and CDR2 are SGHAT and FQNNGV.

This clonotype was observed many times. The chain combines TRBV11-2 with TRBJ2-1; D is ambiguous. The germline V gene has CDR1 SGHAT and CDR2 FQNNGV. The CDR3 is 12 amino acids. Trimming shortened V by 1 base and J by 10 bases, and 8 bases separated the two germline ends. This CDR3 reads CASSLVSLEQFF. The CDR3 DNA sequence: TGTGCCAGCAGCTTAGTAAGCCTGGAGCAGTTCTTC.

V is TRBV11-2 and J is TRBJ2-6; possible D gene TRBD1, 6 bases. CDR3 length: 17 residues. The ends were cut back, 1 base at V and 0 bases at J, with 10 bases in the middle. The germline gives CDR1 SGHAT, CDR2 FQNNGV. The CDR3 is CASSLGTVLSGANVLTF. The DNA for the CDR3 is TGTGCCAGCAGCTTAGGGACAGTACTCTCTGGGGCCAACGTCCTGACTTTC.

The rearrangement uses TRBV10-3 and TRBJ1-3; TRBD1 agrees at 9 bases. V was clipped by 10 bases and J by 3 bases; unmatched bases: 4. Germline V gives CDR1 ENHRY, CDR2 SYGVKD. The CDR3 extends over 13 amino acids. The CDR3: CASRDRDGNTIYF. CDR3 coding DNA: TGTGCCAGCAGGGACAGGGATGGAAACACCATATATTTT.

The CDR3 reads CASSYSRGNEQFF. The CDR3 region has the DNA TGTGCCAGCAGTTACAGCAGGGGCAATGAGCAGTTCTTC. The rearrangement links TRBV6-2 or TRBV6-3 to TRBJ2-1, with a tentative D call TRBD1 (6 bases). Trimming pared 2 bases from V and 6 bases from J, leaving 8 bases between. Per germline, CDR1 MNHEY and CDR2 SVGEGT. CDR3 size: 13 residues.

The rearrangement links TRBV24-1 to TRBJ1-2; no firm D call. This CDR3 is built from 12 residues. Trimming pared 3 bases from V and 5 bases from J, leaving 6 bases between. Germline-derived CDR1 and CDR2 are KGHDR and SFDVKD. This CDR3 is CATSDAGYGYTF. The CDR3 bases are TGTGCCACCAGTGATGCGGGGTATGGCTACACCTTC.

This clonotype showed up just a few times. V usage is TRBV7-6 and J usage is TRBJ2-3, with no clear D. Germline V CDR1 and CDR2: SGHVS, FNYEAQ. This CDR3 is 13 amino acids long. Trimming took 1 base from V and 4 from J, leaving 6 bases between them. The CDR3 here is CASSLVEPDTQYF. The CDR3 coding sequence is TGTGCCAGCAGCTTAGTTGAGCCAGATACGCAGTATTTT.

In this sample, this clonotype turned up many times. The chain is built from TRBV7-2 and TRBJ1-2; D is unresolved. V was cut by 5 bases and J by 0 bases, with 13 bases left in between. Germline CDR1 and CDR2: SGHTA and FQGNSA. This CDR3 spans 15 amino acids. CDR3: CASSQSPQSNYGYTF. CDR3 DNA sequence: TGTGCCAGCAGCCAATCCCCACAGTCTAACTATGGCTACACCTTC.

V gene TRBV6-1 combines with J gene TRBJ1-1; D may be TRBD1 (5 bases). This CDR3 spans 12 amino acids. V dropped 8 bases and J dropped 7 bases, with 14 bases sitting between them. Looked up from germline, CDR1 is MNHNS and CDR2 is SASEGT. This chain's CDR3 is CASAEGPSEAFF. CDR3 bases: TGTGCCAGCGCCGAGGGACCGAGTGAAGCTTTCTTT.

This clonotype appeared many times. DNA for the CDR3: TGTGCCAGCAGACCGGGACTAGCGGGACGCCTTAATGAGCAGTTCTTC. Translating it yields CASRPGLAGRLNEQFF. The V and J genes are TRBV28 and TRBJ2-1; 13 nucleotides align to TRBD2. The CDR3 loop spans 16 amino acids. Trimming took 6 bases from V and 7 from J; bases not matched to a gene: 9. Germline V gene sequence: CDR1 MDHEN, CDR2 SYDVKM.

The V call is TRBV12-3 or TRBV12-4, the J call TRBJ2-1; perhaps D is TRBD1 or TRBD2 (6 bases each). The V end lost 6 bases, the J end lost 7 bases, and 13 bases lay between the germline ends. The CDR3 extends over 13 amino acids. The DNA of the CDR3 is TGTGCCAGCAGACGGGGGCGTCTAAATGAGCAGTTCTTC. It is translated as CASRRGRLNEQFF.

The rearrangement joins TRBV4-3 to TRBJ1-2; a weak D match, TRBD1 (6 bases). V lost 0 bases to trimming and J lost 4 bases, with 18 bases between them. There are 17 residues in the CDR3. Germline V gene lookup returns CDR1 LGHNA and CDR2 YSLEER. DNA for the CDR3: TGCGCCAGCAGCCAAGAAAGGGGCACAGGGAGTGGCTATGGCTACACCTTC. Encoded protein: CASSQERGTGSGYGYTF.

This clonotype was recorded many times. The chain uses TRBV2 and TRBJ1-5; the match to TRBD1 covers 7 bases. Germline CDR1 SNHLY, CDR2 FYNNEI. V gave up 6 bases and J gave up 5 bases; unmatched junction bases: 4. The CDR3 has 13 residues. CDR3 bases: TGTGCCAGCAGCATTGACAGGGATCAGCCCCAGCATTTT. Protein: CASSIDRDQPQHF.

The CDR3 reads CASSGPGTPNQPQHF. The CDR3 DNA is TGTGCCAGCAGCGGACCCGGGACTCCTAATCAGCCCCAGCATTTT. This chain joins TRBV28 and TRBJ1-5, with D possibly being TRBD1 (5 bases). The CDR3 has 15 amino acids. Trimming stripped 6 bases from V and 4 bases from J, with 16 bases between. Germline lookup yields CDR1 MDHEN and CDR2 SYDVKM.